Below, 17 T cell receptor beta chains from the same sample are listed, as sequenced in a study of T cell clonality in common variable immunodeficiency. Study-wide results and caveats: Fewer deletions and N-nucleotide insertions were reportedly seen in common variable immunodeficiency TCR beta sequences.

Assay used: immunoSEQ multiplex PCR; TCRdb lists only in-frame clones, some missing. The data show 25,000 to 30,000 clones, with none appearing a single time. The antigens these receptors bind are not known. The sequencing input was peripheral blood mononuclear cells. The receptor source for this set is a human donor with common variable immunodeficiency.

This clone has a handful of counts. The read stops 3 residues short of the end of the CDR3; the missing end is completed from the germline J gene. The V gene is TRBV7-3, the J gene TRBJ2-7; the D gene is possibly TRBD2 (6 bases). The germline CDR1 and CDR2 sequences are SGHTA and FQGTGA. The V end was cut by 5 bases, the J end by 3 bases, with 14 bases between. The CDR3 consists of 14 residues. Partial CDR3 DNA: TGTGCCAGCAGCATTTCTGGGGGACTCTACGAG. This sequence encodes CASSISGGLYE. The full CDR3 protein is CASSISGGLYEQYF. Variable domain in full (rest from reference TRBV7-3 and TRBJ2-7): GAGVSQTPSNKVTEKGKYVELRCDPISGHTALYWYRQSLGQGPEFLIYFQGTGAADDSGLPNDRFFAVRPEGSVSTLKIQRTERGDSAVYLCASSISGGLYEQYFGPGTRLTVT.

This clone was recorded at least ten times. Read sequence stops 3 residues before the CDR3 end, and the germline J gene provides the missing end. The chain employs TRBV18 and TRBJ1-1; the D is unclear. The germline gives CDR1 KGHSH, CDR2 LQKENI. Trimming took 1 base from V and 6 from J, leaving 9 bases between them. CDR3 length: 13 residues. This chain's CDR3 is CASSPLSGAEAFF. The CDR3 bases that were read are TGTGCCAGCTCACCACTGTCAGGAGCTGAA.

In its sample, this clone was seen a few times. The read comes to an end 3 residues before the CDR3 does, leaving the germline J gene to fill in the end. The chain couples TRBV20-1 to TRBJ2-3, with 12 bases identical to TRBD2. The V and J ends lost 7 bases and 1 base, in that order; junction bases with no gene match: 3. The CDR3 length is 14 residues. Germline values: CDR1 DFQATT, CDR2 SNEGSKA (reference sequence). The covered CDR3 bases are TGCAGTGTGGGACTAGCGGGCCGCACAGATACG. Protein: CSVGLAGRTDT. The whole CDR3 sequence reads CSVGLAGRTDTQYF.

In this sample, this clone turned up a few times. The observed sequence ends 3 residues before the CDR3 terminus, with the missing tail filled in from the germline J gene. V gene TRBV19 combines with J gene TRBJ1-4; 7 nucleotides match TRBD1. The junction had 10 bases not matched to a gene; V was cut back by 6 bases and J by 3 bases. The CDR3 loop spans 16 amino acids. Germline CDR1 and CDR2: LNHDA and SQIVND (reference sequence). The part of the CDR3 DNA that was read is TGTGCCAGTAGGATTGGACCCGGGACAGCTAATGAAAAA. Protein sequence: CASRIGPGTANEK. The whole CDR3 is CASRIGPGTANEKLFF.

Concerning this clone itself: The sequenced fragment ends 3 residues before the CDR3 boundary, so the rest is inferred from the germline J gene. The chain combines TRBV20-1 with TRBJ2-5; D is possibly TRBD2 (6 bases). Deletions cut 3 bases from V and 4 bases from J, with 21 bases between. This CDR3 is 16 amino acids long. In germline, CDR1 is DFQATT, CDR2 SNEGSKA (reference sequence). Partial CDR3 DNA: TGCAGTGCTAGCCCCGCGGGGAGCGGGTTTGGAGAGACC. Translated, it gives CSASPAGSGFGET. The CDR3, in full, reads CSASPAGSGFGETQYF.

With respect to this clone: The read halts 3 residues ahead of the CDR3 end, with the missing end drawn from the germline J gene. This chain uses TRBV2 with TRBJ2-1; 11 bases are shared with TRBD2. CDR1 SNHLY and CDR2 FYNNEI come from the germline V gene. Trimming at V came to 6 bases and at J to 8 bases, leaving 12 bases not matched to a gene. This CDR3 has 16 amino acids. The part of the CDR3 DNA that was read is TGTGCCAGCAGACCCCGCAGTAGCGGGAGGGTGTATGAG. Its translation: CASRPRSSGRVYE. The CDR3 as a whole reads CASRPRSSGRVYEQFF.

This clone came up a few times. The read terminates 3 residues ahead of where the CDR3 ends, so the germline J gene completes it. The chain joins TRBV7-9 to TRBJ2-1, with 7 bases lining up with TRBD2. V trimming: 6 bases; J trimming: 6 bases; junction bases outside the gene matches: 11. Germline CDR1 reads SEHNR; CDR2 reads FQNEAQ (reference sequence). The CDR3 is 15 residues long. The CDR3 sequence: CASRWAGEEGNEQFF. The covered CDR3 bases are TGTGCCAGCAGGTGGGCGGGAGAGGAAGGCAATGAG.

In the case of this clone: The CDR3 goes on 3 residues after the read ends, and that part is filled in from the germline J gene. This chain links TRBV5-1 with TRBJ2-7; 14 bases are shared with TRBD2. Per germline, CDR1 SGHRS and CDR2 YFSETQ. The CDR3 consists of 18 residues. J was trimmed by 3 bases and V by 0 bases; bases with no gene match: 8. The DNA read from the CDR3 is TGCGCCAGCAGCTTGGTAGGACTAGCGGGAGGCCAAGTCTACGAG. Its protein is CASSLVGLAGGQVYE. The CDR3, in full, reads CASSLVGLAGGQVYEQYF.

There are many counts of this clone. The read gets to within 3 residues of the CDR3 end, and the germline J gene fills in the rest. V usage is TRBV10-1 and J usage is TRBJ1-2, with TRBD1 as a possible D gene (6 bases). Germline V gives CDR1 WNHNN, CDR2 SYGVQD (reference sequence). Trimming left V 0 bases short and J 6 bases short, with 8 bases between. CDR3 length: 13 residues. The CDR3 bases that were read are TGCGCCAGCAGTGAGTCAACAGGGAATGGC. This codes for CASSESTGNG. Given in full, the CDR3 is CASSESTGNGYTF.

The CDR3 reads CASSRDRGYEQYF. The CDR3 bases that were read are TGTGCCAGCTCCCGGGACAGGGGCTACGAG. The chain couples TRBV18 to TRBJ2-7, with 10 bases aligning to TRBD1. Read data end 3 residues before the CDR3 end; the end is taken from the germline J gene. The ends lost 6 bases at V and 3 bases at J; junction bases unmatched: 2. CDR3 length: 13 residues. Germline values: CDR1 KGHSH, CDR2 LQKENI.

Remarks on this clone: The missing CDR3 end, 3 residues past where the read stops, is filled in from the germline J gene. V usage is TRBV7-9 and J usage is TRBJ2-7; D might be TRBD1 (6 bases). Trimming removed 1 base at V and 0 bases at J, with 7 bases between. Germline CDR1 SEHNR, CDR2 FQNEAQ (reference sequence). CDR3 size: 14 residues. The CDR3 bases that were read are TGTGCCAGCAGCTTAGGGACAGACTCCTACGAG. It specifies CASSLGTDSYE. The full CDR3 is CASSLGTDSYEQYF. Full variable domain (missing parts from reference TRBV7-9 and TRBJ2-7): DTGVSQNPRHKITKRGQNVTFRCDPISEHNRLYWYRQTLGQGPEFLTYFQNEAQLEKSRLLSDRFSAERPKGSFSTLEIQRTEQGDSAMYLCASSLGTDSYEQYFGPGTRLTVT.

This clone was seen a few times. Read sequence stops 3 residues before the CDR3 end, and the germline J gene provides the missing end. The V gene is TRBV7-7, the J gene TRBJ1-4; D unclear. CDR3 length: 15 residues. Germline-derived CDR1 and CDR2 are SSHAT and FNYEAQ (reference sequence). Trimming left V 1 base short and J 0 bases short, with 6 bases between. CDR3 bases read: TGTGCCAGCAGCTTAGGAACTGCAACTAATGAAAAA. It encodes CASSLGTATNEK. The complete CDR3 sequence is CASSLGTATNEKLFF.

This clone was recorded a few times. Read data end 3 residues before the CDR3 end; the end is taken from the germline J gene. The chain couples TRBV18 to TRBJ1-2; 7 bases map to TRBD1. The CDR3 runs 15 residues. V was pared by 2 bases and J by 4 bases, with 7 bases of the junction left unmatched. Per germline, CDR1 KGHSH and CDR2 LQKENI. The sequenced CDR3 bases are TGTGCCAGCTCACCAGATTGGGACAGTGCCTATGGC. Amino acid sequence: CASSPDWDSAYG. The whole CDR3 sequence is CASSPDWDSAYGYTF.

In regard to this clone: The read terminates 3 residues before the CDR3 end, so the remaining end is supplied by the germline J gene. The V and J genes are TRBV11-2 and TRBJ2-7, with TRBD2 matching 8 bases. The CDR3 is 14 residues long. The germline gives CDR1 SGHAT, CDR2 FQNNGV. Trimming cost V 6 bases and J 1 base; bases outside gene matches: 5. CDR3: CASRELAASYEQYF. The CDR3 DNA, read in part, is TGTGCCAGCAGGGAACTAGCGGCGTCCTACGAG.

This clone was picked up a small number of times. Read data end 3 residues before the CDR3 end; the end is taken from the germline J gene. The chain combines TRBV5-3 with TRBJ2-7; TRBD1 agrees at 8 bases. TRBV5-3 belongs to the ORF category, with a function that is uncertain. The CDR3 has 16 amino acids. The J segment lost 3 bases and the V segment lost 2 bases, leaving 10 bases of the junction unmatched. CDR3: CARSFRTGITLYEQYF. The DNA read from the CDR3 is TGTGCCAGAAGCTTTCGGACAGGGATCACCCTCTACGAG.

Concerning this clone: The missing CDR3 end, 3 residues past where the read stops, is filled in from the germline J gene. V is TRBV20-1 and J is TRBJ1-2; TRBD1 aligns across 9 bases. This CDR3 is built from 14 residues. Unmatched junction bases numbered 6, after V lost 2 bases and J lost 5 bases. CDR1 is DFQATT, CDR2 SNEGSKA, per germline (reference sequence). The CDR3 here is CSARPQGARYGYTF. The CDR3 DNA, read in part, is TGCAGTGCTAGACCACAGGGGGCTAGGTATGGC.

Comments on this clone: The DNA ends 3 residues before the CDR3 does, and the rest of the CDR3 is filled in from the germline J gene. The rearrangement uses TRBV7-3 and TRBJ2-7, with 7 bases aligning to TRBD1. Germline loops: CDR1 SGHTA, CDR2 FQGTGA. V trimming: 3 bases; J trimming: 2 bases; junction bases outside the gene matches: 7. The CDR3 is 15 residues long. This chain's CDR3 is CASSFVRDSTYEQYF. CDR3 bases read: TGTGCCAGCAGCTTCGTCCGGGACAGCACCTACGAG.